This T cell receptor beta chain originates from a study of beta chain features in type 1 diabetes (dated by TCRdb to the late 2010s). With respect to the entire study: No differences in mean age, gender distribution, total cell number or subset yield were found between patients and healthy donors. Across all samples, around 100 million sorted cells were examined, and cell number per subset correlated strongly with RNA yield. Regulatory and stem cell-like memory subsets were isolated from only 8 patients and about eight healthy donors, whereas naive and central memory subsets came from all 30 or so donors. The study compared the TCRB repertoires of sorted circulating CD4+ T cell subsets in recently diagnosed type 1 diabetes patients with those in matched healthy donors. The research as a whole found: Only small numbers of individuals were included in the HLA sub-analyses, which left unresolved whether HLA type had any influence on TCRB rearrangement. Because cDNA was sequenced instead of genomic DNA, highly expressing activated cells could be over-represented, though the groups showed no difference in activation or CD3 levels. Fewer insertions and more nucleotide deletions at VDJ recombination sites were observed in patients with type 1 diabetes, implying thymic rearrangement abnormalities. A moderate but significant shortening of TCRB CDR3 length was observed in type 1 diabetes patients in all four CD4+ subsets. The naive, central memory and regulatory TCRB repertoires appeared to resemble one another more closely among patients than among healthy donors. PCR may preferentially amplify shorter templates, but because patient and control samples were amplified and corrected together, any resulting skew would affect both groups equally.

Comment on this clone: The clone's antigen remains unknown. No base quality values were provided; no much bigger clone lies one nucleotide off.

All of the isolated RNA was reverse transcribed with the High Capacity cDNA Reverse Transcription Kit, so expressed TCRB transcripts were sequenced. Deep immunoSEQ sequencing was applied to naive, central memory and regulatory T cell samples, giving an average of about 3.57 million total reads per sample. Sorted cells were lysed in RLT buffer, and RNA was extracted using DNase-treated RNeasy Micro or Mini kits according to cell number. Each cell subset was processed on its own to prevent cross-contamination, while patient and healthy donor samples were processed together. The immunoSEQ multiplex PCR was used to amplify TCRB sequences from cDNA, generating 87-bp fragments that spanned the CDR3 region. Sequencing of the amplicons was done on the Illumina HiSeq platform. For the original study's pipeline: Synthetic template baselines were used to correct PCR bias computationally, reads within Hamming distance 2 were collapsed, and singletons that could not be merged were discarded. Reads were aligned against IMGT so that V, D and J genes, CDR3 length and insertions or deletions at six rearrangement sites could be assigned. Within each subset, clonotype counts were normalized to sorted cell number, and only after that were true diversity and Gini coefficients computed with the tcR R package. The overlap coefficient, calculated on TCRB nucleotide sequences, was used to quantify repertoire sharing. Out-of-frame TCRB sequences from naive cells were analyzed as a proxy for the pre-selection repertoire. The clones in this table, taken by TCRdb from immuneACCESS, are in-frame only. Not every clone is retained; where verified, under half of the shortfall comes from an unresolved V gene, and the cause of the rest is unknown. The DNA was the basis for D and trimming; V, J and clone size are from that table. This sample has more than 300,000 clones in its table, and roughly an eighth of those were observed once. Around 0.01% of the sample is held by the ten biggest clonotypes.

For CDR1 and CDR2, the germline V gene lists MGHDK and SYGVNS. Reading from cysteine to phenylalanine, the CDR3 counts 16 amino acids. Solely the CDR3 DNA is kept, with 48 bases framed from the first base. V gives up 1 base and J gives up 2 bases, and the segment between their germline ends measures 11 bases. From each donor, a single peripheral blood sample of about 110 mL on average was drawn into heparinised tubes. Using a panel that included CD45RO, CCR7, CD25, CD127, CD95 and CD27, naive, central memory, regulatory and stem cell-like memory CD4+ T cells were sorted on a BD FACSAria II. Every sorted population had a purity above 95%. PBMCs were isolated immediately by Lymphoprep density gradient centrifugation and stained directly without culture. Samples were stained and sorted in pairs, with one healthy donor and one patient per experiment, so that batch effects were minimized.

The V and J genes are TRBV25-1 and TRBJ2-2; perhaps TRBD2 is the D gene, with 5 bases matching. Material: naive CD4+ T cells from blood. Explained via the paper, the cell subset or site label denotes: true naive CD4+ T cells. The receptor's source is a woman between 18 and 29 years old with type 1 diabetes. The bases are TGTGCCAGCAGTGAATTCGGAGGCCATAACACCGGGGAGCTGTTTTTT. Its protein reads: CASSEFGGHNTGELFF.